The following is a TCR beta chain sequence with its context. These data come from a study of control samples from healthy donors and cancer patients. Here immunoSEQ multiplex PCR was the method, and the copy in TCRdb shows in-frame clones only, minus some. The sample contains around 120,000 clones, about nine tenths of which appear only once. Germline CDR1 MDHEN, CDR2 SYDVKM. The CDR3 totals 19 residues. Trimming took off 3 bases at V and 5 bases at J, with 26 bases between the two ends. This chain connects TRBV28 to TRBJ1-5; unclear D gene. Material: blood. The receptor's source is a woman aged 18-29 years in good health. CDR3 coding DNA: TGTGCCAGCAGTTTGAGTAGGCTTGGGCTCCAAGGAGGAGATCAGCCCCAGCATTTT. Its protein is CASSLSRLGLQGGDQPQHF. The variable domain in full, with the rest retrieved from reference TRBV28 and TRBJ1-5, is DVKVTQSSRYLVKRTGEKVFLECVQDMDHENMFWYRQDPGLGLRLIYFSYDVKMKEKGDIPEGYSVSREKKERFSLILESASTNQTSMYLCASSLSRLGLQGGDQPQHFGDGTRLSIL.